A single sample gave rise to the 21 T cell receptor beta chains below, sequenced in a study of shared clonotypes between healthy human individuals. The method was immunoSEQ multiplex PCR; TCRdb's version includes in-frame clones alone and lacks a portion of them. This table holds around 720,000 clones, about three quarters found once. Sequenced: memory CD4+ T cells sorted from blood. Sample subset: CD45RA-negative fraction. These receptors came from a woman in her thirties in good health.

This chain links TRBV6-6 with TRBJ1-2, with TRBD1 matching over 7 bases. Germline V gene sequence: CDR1 MNHNY, CDR2 SVGAGI (reference sequence). The V segment lost 0 bases and the J segment 6 bases; nucleotides outside the gene matches: 4. This CDR3 has 14 residues. The CDR3 coding sequence is TGTGCCAGCAGTTACTCGTATCAGGGGGATGGCTACACCTTC. Translating gives CASSYSYQGDGYTF.

The J gene is TRBJ2-1, the V gene TRBV15, with D tentatively TRBD2 (7 bases). The V and J ends lost 4 bases and 8 bases respectively, with 15 bases between them. This CDR3 is 14 amino acids long. The germline V gene has CDR1 LNHNV and CDR2 YYDKDF (reference sequence). The chain's CDR3 is CATSIGGPYDEQFF. CDR3 sequence (DNA): TGTGCCACCAGCATCGGGGGGCCTTACGATGAGCAGTTCTTC.

Concerning this clone itself: The same CDR3 can be traced to other DNA sequences in this sample. The CDR3 nucleotides read TGTGCCAGTAGCGCCCCGACCGGGAACACTGAAGCTTTCTTT. Residues: CASSAPTGNTEAFF. This sequence joins TRBV19 and TRBJ1-1; D unclear. Looked up from germline, CDR1 is LNHDA and CDR2 is SQIVND (reference sequence). The V end lost 6 bases, the J end lost 1 base, and 12 bases lay between the germline ends. The CDR3 is made up of 14 amino acids.

This clone was seen only once. The gene calls are TRBV19 and TRBJ1-1; D uncertain. V was cut by 5 bases and J by 4 bases, with 17 bases left in between. The CDR3 is 15 residues long. The germline V gene has CDR1 LNHDA and CDR2 SQIVND (reference sequence). CDR3 sequence reads: CASSFRPNLGTEAFF. DNA for the CDR3: TGTGCCAGTAGTTTCCGCCCGAATCTGGGCACTGAAGCTTTCTTT.

The rearrangement joins TRBV7-9 to TRBJ2-3; the D gene is possibly TRBD2 (5 bases). The ends were cut back, 5 bases at V and 6 bases at J, with 15 bases in the middle. This CDR3 has 14 residues. Germline CDR1 SEHNR, CDR2 FQNEAQ (reference sequence). CDR3 in amino acids: CASSAAPAEDTQYF. CDR3 sequence (DNA): TGTGCCAGCAGCGCCGCCCCAGCGGAGGATACGCAGTATTTT.

The V gene is TRBV7-9, the J gene TRBJ1-4; possibly TRBD1 for D (5 bases). Trimming cost V 1 base and J 8 bases, with 14 bases left between them. CDR1 and CDR2 from the germline V gene are SEHNR and FQNEAQ (reference sequence). The CDR3 has 15 residues. Here the CDR3 DNA reads TGTGCCAGCAGCTTAGGGAACGGGGCGGGAGAAAAACTGTTTTTT. Amino acids: CASSLGNGAGEKLFF.

The genes are TRBV28 and TRBJ2-7; 14 bases match TRBD2. Trimming at V came to 6 bases and at J to 3 bases, leaving 7 bases not matched to a gene. This CDR3 comprises 16 residues. CDR1 is MDHEN and CDR2 is SYDVKM in the germline V gene. DNA for the CDR3: TGTGCCAGCAGACGCGGGACTAGCGGGAGTCTCTACGAGCAGTACTTC. Protein sequence: CASRRGTSGSLYEQYF.

The chain links TRBV14 to TRBJ1-1; D remains ambiguous. Germline-derived CDR1 and CDR2 are SGHDN and FVKESK. Trimming pared 0 bases from V and 11 bases from J, leaving 16 bases between. The CDR3 runs to 14 residues. DNA of the CDR3: TGTGCCAGCAGCCAAGATGAGGGAGGACGTGGGGCTTTCTTT. Encoded protein: CASSQDEGGRGAFF.

This clone was seen a few times. The chain carries TRBV4-2 and TRBJ1-1; D is uncertain. Germline V gives CDR1 LGHNA, CDR2 YNFKEQ. The length of the CDR3 is 16 residues. Between the trimmed V and J ends, which lost 4 bases and 1 base, there was a span of 16 bases. This CDR3 reads CASSRAGGNPNTEAFF. For the CDR3, the DNA is TGTGCCAGCAGCCGGGCGGGTGGGAACCCGAACACTGAAGCTTTCTTT.

The table lists this clone with a few counts. Here the CDR3 reads CASSEAPPVEQYF. CDR3 nucleotide sequence: TGTGCCAGCAGTGAAGCGCCTCCCGTCGAGCAGTACTTC. The chain recombines TRBV6-1 with TRBJ2-7; D remains unclear. The germline V gene encodes CDR1 MNHNS and CDR2 SASEGT. The CDR3 sequence is 13 residues long. Trimming left V 0 bases short and J 6 bases short, with 9 bases between.

The chain couples TRBV27 to TRBJ2-3; 9 positions agree with TRBD2. The CDR3 is made up of 14 amino acids. CDR1 is MNHEY and CDR2 is SMNVEV in the germline V gene (reference sequence). The ends lost 7 bases at V and 0 bases at J; junction bases unmatched: 2. The DNA of the CDR3 is TGTGCCAGCAAGACTAGCGGTAGCACAGATACGCAGTATTTT. Translation: CASKTSGSTDTQYF.

The chain employs TRBV19 and TRBJ2-6, with 8 bases matching TRBD2. CDR1 and CDR2 from the germline V gene are LNHDA and SQIVND (reference sequence). J was trimmed by 2 bases and V by 4 bases; bases with no gene match: 4. CDR3 size: 16 residues. The CDR3 DNA sequence: TGTGCCAGTAGTAGAAGCGGGAGTACTGGGGCCAACGTCCTGACTTTC. This gives the protein CASSRSGSTGANVLTF.

The genes are TRBV2 and TRBJ2-5; 9 bases are shared with TRBD1. This CDR3 is built from 15 residues. V was pared by 6 bases and J by 3 bases, with 8 bases of the junction left unmatched. CDR1 is SNHLY and CDR2 is FYNNEI in the germline V gene. The CDR3, as DNA: TGTGCCAGCAGCCCAACCGGGACAGGGAAAGAGACCCAGTACTTC. Translation: CASSPTGTGKETQYF. The full variable domain, in which reference TRBV2 and TRBJ2-5 provide the parts outside the CDR3, is EPEVTQTPSHQVTQMGQEVILRCVPISNHLYFYWYRQILGQKVEFLVSFYNNEISEKSEIFDDQFSVERPDGSNFTLKIRSTKLEDSAMYFCASSPTGTGKETQYFGPGTRLLVL.

This rearrangement joins TRBV11-2 to TRBJ2-7; unclear D gene. The germline V gene encodes CDR1 SGHAT and CDR2 FQNNGV. Trimming took 1 base from V and 2 from J, leaving 12 bases between them. The CDR3 has 15 residues. The CDR3 protein is CASSLVLAGAYEQYF. Written as DNA, the CDR3 is TGTGCCAGCAGCTTAGTATTAGCAGGAGCCTACGAGCAGTACTTC.

Points on this clone: The sample carries other DNA sequences with the same CDR3. This chain links TRBV2 with TRBJ1-2; the match to TRBD1 covers 7 bases. The CDR3 has 13 residues. Trimming removed 5 bases from V and 6 bases from J; junction bases left unmatched: 6. The germline gives CDR1 SNHLY, CDR2 FYNNEI. The CDR3: CASSPDREDGYTF. Here the CDR3 DNA reads TGTGCCAGCAGTCCAGACAGGGAAGATGGCTACACCTTC.

The V gene is TRBV5-1, the J gene TRBJ1-1, with D unclear. This CDR3 comprises 16 residues. The V gene lost 4 bases and the J gene lost 4 bases, with 20 bases spanning the gap. Germline CDR1 and CDR2: SGHRS and YFSETQ. DNA for the CDR3: TGCGCCAGCAGCCCCTTAGGGCAGAGCGGTAGCACTGAAGCTTTCTTT. This translates into CASSPLGQSGSTEAFF.

This chain connects TRBV5-4 to TRBJ1-3; maybe TRBD1 (5 bases). V was trimmed by 1 base and J by 0 bases, leaving 8 bases between them. The CDR3 totals 15 residues. Germline CDR1 SGHNT, CDR2 YYREEE (reference sequence). CDR3 sequence (DNA): TGTGCCAGCAGCTTGCCTCAGGGCTCTGGAAACACCATATATTTT. This gives the protein CASSLPQGSGNTIYF.

The chain employs TRBV7-2 and TRBJ2-5, with D perhaps matching TRBD1 (5 bases). Germline CDR1 is SGHTA and CDR2 is FQGNSA. Trimming stripped 5 bases from V and 1 base from J, with 8 bases between. The CDR3 is 13 amino acids. In DNA form, the CDR3 reads TGTGCCAGCAGCCAGGGTGCCCAAGAGACCCAGTACTTC. Translation gives CASSQGAQETQYF. Full variable domain (outside the CDR3, taken from reference TRBV7-2 and TRBJ2-5): GAGVSQSPSNKVTEKGKDVELRCDPISGHTALYWYRQSLGQGLEFLIYFQGNSAPDKSGLPSDRFSAERTGGSVSTLTIQRTQQEDSAVYLCASSQGAQETQYFGPGTRLLVL.

The chain couples TRBV29-1 to TRBJ1-2, with a weak D call TRBD1 (5 bases). The V and J ends lost 1 base and 4 bases respectively, with 16 bases between them. CDR1 and CDR2 (germline): SQVTM, ANQGSEA. This CDR3 has 15 amino acids. CDR3: CSVEAGGGWSYGYTF. The DNA for the CDR3 is TGCAGCGTTGAAGCTGGGGGGGGTTGGTCCTATGGCTACACCTTC.

The chain carries TRBV6-6 and TRBJ1-2; a weak D match, TRBD1 (5 bases). The ends were cut back, 5 bases at V and 8 bases at J, with 18 bases in the middle. The length of the CDR3 is 14 residues. Germline assignment: CDR1 MNHNY and CDR2 SVGAGI (reference sequence). The CDR3 protein is CASSKSRDDVGYTF. The CDR3 region has the DNA TGTGCCAGCAGTAAAAGCCGGGACGACGTAGGCTACACCTTC.

V is TRBV9 and J is TRBJ2-7, with 7 bases fitting TRBD1. Germline V CDR1 and CDR2: SGDLS, YYNGEE. Germline trimming cut 6 bases from V and 0 bases from J; bases unmatched to any gene: 9. CDR3 length: 15 amino acids. The CDR3 reads CASNPRGSSSYEQYF. The CDR3 DNA is TGTGCCAGCAATCCCAGGGGGTCAAGCTCCTACGAGCAGTACTTC.